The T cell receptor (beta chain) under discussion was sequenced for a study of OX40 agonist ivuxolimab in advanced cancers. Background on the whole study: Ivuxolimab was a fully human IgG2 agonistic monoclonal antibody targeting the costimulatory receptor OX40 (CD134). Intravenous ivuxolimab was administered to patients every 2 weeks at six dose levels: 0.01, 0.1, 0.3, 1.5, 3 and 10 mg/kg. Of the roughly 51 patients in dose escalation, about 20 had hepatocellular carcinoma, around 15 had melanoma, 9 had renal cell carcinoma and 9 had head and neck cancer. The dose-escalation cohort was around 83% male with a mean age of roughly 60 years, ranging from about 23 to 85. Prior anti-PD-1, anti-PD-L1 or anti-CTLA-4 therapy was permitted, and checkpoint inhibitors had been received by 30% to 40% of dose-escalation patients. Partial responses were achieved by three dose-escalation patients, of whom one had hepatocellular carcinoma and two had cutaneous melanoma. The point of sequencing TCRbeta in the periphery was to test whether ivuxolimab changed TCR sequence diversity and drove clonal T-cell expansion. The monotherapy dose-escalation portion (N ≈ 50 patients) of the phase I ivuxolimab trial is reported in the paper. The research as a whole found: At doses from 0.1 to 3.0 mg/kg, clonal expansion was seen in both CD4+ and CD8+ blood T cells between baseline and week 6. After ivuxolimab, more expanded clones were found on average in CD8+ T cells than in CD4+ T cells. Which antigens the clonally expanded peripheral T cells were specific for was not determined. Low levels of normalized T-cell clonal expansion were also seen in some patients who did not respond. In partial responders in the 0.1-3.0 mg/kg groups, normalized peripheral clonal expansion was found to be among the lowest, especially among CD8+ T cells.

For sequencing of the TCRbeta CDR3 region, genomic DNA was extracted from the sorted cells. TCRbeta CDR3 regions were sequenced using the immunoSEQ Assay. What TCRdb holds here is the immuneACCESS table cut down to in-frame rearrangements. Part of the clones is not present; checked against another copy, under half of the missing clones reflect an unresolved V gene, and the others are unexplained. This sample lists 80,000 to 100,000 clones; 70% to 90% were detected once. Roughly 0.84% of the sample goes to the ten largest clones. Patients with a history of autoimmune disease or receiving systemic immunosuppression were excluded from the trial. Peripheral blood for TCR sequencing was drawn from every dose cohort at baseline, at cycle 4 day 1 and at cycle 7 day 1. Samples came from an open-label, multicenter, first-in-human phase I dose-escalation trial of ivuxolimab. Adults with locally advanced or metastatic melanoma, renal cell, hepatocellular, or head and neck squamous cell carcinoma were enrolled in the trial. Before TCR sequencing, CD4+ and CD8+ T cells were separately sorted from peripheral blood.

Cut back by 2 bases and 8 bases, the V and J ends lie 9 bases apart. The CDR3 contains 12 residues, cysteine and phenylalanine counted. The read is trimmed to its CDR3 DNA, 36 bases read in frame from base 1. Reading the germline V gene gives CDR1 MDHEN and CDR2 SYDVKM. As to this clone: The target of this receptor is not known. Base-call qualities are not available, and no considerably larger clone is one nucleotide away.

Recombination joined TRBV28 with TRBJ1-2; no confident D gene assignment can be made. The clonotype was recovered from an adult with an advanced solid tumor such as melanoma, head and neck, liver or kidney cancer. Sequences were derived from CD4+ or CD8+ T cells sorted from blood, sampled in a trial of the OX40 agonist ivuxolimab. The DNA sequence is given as TGTGCCAGCAGTTTACCCTTGGGGGGCTACACCTTC. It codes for CASSLPLGGYTF.